These T cell receptor beta chains were read from a single sample in a study of human T cells and chemical hapten exposure. TCRdb ran MiXCR on the RACE reads and lists one entry per CDR3 protein. The data hold approximately 34,000 distinct CDR3 sequences, with approximately 5.5% observed a single time. The source material was whole blood. Source of these receptors: a human donor in good health. Some clones in this sample may be carry-over from other donors' samples. CDR3s include the opening cysteine and the closing phenylalanine or tryptophan. A D gene is named only where the DNA matches it firmly. The size field is filled for only some rows; it gives once, few, many or a size class.

V gene	J gene	D gene	clone size	CDR3 protein	CDR3 DNA
TRBV7-2	TRBJ2-3	TRBD2	many	CASSQQPSGRLTDTQYF	TGTGCCAGCAGCCAACAGCCTAGCGGGAGATTGACAGATACGCAGTATTTT
TRBV27	TRBJ2-3	-	many	CASRSGYTDTQYF	TGTGCCAGCAGGTCGGGTTACACAGATACGCAGTATTTT
TRBV20-1	TRBJ2-7	TRBD2	many	CSARDSRAGDIYEQYF	TGCAGTGCTAGAGATTCAAGAGCGGGAGATATATACGAGCAGTACTTC
TRBV6-2/TRBV6-3	TRBJ1-1	-	many	CASSLLRWDIRSMNTEAFF	TGTGCCAGCAGTTTATTACGTTGGGATATACGTAGCATGAACACTGAAGCTTTCTTT
TRBV5-1	TRBJ1-4	-	many	CASSLDGSRATNEKLFF	TGCGCCAGCAGCTTGGACGGCAGCCGTGCAACTAATGAAAAACTGTTTTTT
TRBV30	TRBJ2-1	-	few	CAWSRGVIPFF	TGTGCCTGGAGTAGGGGGGTGATTCCGTTCTTC
TRBV7-2	TRBJ1-2	-	many	CASSFNEGFSYYGYTF	TGTGCCAGCAGCTTCAATGAGGGGTTCTCCTACTATGGCTACACCTTC
TRBV29-1	TRBJ1-5	-	few	CSVGGGNQPQHF	TGCAGCGTTGGAGGGGGCAATCAGCCCCAGCATTTT
TRBV6-5	TRBJ2-3	-	many	CASSYGGTDTQYF	TGTGCCAGCAGTTACGGAGGAACAGATACGCAGTATTTT
TRBV6-5	TRBJ2-5	TRBD2	-	CASSYSVAGGQETKYF	TGTGCCAGCAGTTACTCAGTAGCGGGGGGGCAAGAGACCAAGTACTTC
TRBV10-3	TRBJ1-1	-	many	CAIRGGTEAFF	TGTGCCATCAGAGGTGGTACTGAAGCTTTCTTT
TRBV30	TRBJ2-7	-	many	CAWSSGLPPYEQYF	TGTGCCTGGAGTTCGGGACTGCCTCCCTACGAGCAGTACTTC
TRBV20-1	TRBJ2-7	TRBD1	medium-sized	CSAVGGTGHEQYF	TGCAGTGCCGTGGGGGGGACAGGGCACGAGCAGTACTTC
TRBV29-1	TRBJ2-7	-	many	CSVDRGTGEQYF	TGCAGCGTTGATCGGGGTACGGGGGAGCAGTACTTC
TRBV6-2/TRBV6-3	TRBJ2-1	TRBD2	many	CASSYPPGTSGGAVEQFF	TGTGCCAGCAGTTATCCCCCCGGGACTAGCGGGGGGGCTGTTGAGCAGTTCTTC
TRBV30	TRBJ1-1	TRBD1	many	CAWSARGTGGAFF	TGTGCCTGGAGTGCACGGGGGACAGGGGGAGCTTTCTTT
TRBV27	TRBJ2-7	-	many	CASSLERPGAASYEQYF	TGTGCCAGCAGTTTAGAGCGGCCAGGGGCCGCCTCCTACGAGCAGTACTTC
TRBV4-3	TRBJ2-3	TRBD2	many	CASSQDAGVRTDTQYF	TGCGCCAGCAGCCAAGATGCGGGGGTGCGCACAGATACGCAGTATTTT
TRBV5-1	TRBJ1-1	-	few	CASSLGGRNTEAFF	TGCGCCAGCAGCTTGGGGGGCCGGAACACTGAAGCTTTCTTT
TRBV3-1	TRBJ2-1	TRBD2	many	CASSPKTSGLRNEQFF	TGTGCCAGCAGCCCAAAAACTAGCGGCCTACGCAATGAGCAGTTCTTC
TRBV2	TRBJ1-1	-	many	CASRTLGQRNTEAFF	TGTGCCAGCAGGACCCTGGGGCAGAGAAACACTGAAGCTTTCTTT
TRBV5-1	TRBJ2-5	-	few	CASSLGSQETQYF	TGCGCCAGCAGCTTGGGCAGCCAAGAGACCCAGTACTTC
TRBV7-8	TRBJ2-2	TRBD1	many	CASSPDRAFTGELFF	TGTGCCAGCAGCCCGGACAGGGCGTTCACCGGGGAGCTGTTTTTT
TRBV28	TRBJ2-3	-	many	CASSFPGAYTDTQYF	TGTGCCAGCAGTTTCCCTGGGGCCTACACAGATACGCAGTATTTT
TRBV25-1	TRBJ2-3	-	-	CASGQQRTASTDTQYF	TGTGCCAGCGGTCAACAGAGGACGGCTAGCACAGATACGCAGTATTTT
TRBV12-3/TRBV12-4	TRBJ2-2	-	many	CASSQGRYALPGELFF	TGTGCCAGCAGTCAGGGGAGGTACGCGCTACCCGGGGAGCTGTTTTTT
TRBV11-2	TRBJ1-1	-	many	CASSLSAANTEAFF	TGTGCCAGCAGCTTATCAGCAGCAAACACTGAAGCTTTCTTT
TRBV29-1	TRBJ1-2	-	-	CSVFGGQEDHYGYTF	TGCAGCGTTTTTGGGGGCCAAGAGGACCACTATGGCTACACCTTC
TRBV6-5	TRBJ1-1	-	few	CASSYGRGADTEAFF	TGTGCCAGCAGTTACGGTCGGGGCGCGGACACTGAAGCTTTCTTT
TRBV6-5	TRBJ2-5	-	many	CASSSIGAGMKTQYF	TGTGCCAGCAGTAGTATTGGGGCCGGTATGAAGACCCAGTACTTC
TRBV12-5	TRBJ2-2	-	many	CASGSQGSGELFF	TGTGCTAGTGGTTCTCAGGGGTCCGGGGAGCTGTTTTTT
TRBV12-3/TRBV12-4	TRBJ2-1	-	medium-sized	CASLLTPVSYNEQFF	TGTGCCAGCCTCCTTACCCCGGTCTCCTACAATGAGCAGTTCTTC
TRBV19	TRBJ2-1	-	-	CASSTSGEAYNEQFF	TGTGCCAGTAGTACTTCGGGGGAGGCATACAATGAGCAGTTCTTC
TRBV10-3	TRBJ2-2	TRBD1	many	CAISAGQGNTGELFF	TGTGCCATCAGTGCGGGACAGGGGAACACCGGGGAGCTGTTTTTT
TRBV14	TRBJ2-5	-	many	CASSREMRETQYF	TGTGCCAGCAGTCGAGAGATGCGAGAGACCCAGTACTTC
TRBV5-8	TRBJ1-1	-	-	CASSLNRKMNTEAFF	TGTGCCAGCAGCTTGAATAGGAAGATGAACACTGAAGCTTTCTTT
TRBV20-1	TRBJ1-2	TRBD1	-	CSASYRGVINGYTF	TGCAGTGCTAGCTACAGGGGGGTAATAAATGGCTACACCTTC
TRBV7-2	TRBJ2-1	TRBD2	-	CASSKRTSGGGEQFF	TGTGCCAGCAGCAAACGGACTAGCGGGGGGGGTGAGCAGTTCTTC
TRBV20-1	TRBJ2-5	-	few	CSARDSHQETQYF	TGCAGTGCTAGAGATTCCCACCAAGAGACCCAGTACTTC
TRBV13	TRBJ1-2	TRBD1	few	CASSSLRTGLIYGYTF	TGTGCCAGCAGCTCTCTCCGGACAGGGCTTATCTATGGCTACACCTTC
TRBV6-1	TRBJ2-7	-	-	CASSEEGDPGYEQYF	TGTGCCAGCAGTGAAGAGGGGGACCCTGGCTACGAGCAGTACTTC
TRBV28	TRBJ2-5	-	many	CASNSRGGVGMETQYF	TGTGCCAGCAACTCAAGGGGGGGAGTTGGAATGGAGACCCAGTACTTC
TRBV4-1	TRBJ1-1	TRBD1	many	CASSRPTGVGETEAFF	TGCGCCAGCAGCCGACCGACAGGGGTCGGTGAGACTGAAGCTTTCTTT
TRBV7-2	TRBJ2-1	-	many	CASSPQSSSYNEQFF	TGTGCCAGCAGCCCCCAGAGCAGCTCCTACAATGAGCAGTTCTTC
TRBV7-9	TRBJ2-1	-	many	CASSLLATVNEQFF	TGTGCCAGCAGCTTACTAGCCACCGTCAATGAGCAGTTCTTC
TRBV4-1	TRBJ1-2	-	few	CASSQGNRNYGYTF	TGCGCCAGCAGCCAAGGAAACAGAAACTATGGCTACACCTTC
TRBV7-2	TRBJ2-1	-	many	CASSQLIHQFF	TGTGCCAGCAGCCAACTCATTCACCAGTTCTTC
TRBV19	TRBJ2-1	TRBD2	-	CASTVGLGLGEQFF	TGTGCCAGTACCGTGGGACTAGGCTTAGGTGAGCAGTTCTTC
TRBV3-1	TRBJ2-1	TRBD2	few	CASRGLAGASYNEQFF	TGTGCCAGCAGAGGACTAGCGGGGGCCTCCTACAATGAGCAGTTCTTC
TRBV20-1	TRBJ1-1	-	many	CSARGDLGEAFF	TGCAGTGCTAGAGGGGATCTGGGTGAAGCTTTCTTT
TRBV15	TRBJ1-4	TRBD1	many	CATSVRQGAKEKLFF	TGTGCCACCAGCGTTAGACAGGGGGCGAAGGAAAAACTGTTTTTT
TRBV24-1	TRBJ2-1	-	-	CATEGYNEQFF	TGTGCCACGGAAGGATACAATGAGCAGTTCTTC
TRBV27	TRBJ1-5	-	few	CASRISNQPQHF	TGTGCCAGCAGGATTAGCAATCAGCCCCAGCATTTT
TRBV7-2	TRBJ1-3	-	many	CASSLRGGSGNTIYF	TGTGCCAGCAGCTTACGAGGGGGGTCTGGAAACACCATATATTTT